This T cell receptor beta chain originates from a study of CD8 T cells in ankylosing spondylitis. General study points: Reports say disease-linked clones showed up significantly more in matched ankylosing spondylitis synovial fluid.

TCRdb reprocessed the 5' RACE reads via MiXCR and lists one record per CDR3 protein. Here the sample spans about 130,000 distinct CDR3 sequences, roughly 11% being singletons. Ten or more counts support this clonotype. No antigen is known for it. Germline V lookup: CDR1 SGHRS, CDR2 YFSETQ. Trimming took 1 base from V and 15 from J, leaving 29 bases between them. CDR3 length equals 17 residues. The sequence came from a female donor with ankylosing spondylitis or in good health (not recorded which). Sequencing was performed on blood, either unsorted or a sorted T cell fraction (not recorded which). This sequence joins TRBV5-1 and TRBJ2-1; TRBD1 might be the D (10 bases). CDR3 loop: CASSLLTGGRGGRAPFF. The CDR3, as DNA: TGCGCCAGCAGCTTGTTGACAGGGGGCCGGGGCGGGAGGGCCCCGTTCTTC.